This T cell receptor (beta chain) comes out of a study of shared clonotypes between healthy human individuals. This clone was seen repeatedly, ten times or more. The assay was immunoSEQ multiplex PCR, and TCRdb's table has in-frame clones only and misses some. Of hundreds of thousands of clones listed, 55% to 75% are singletons. Between the trimmed V and J ends, which lost 3 bases and 3 bases, there was a span of 15 bases. Germline CDR1 is MDHEN and CDR2 is SYDVKM. The CDR3 contains 15 residues. Sample: memory CD4+ T cells sorted from blood. Noted subset: CD45RA-negative fraction. The chain is built from TRBV28 and TRBJ2-7; possible D gene TRBD2, 5 bases. This TCR came from a woman aged 25 to 39 in good health. CDR3 region: CASSFLASSNYEQYF. CDR3 nucleotides: TGTGCCAGCAGTTTTCTCGCTAGCAGTAACTACGAGCAGTACTTC.